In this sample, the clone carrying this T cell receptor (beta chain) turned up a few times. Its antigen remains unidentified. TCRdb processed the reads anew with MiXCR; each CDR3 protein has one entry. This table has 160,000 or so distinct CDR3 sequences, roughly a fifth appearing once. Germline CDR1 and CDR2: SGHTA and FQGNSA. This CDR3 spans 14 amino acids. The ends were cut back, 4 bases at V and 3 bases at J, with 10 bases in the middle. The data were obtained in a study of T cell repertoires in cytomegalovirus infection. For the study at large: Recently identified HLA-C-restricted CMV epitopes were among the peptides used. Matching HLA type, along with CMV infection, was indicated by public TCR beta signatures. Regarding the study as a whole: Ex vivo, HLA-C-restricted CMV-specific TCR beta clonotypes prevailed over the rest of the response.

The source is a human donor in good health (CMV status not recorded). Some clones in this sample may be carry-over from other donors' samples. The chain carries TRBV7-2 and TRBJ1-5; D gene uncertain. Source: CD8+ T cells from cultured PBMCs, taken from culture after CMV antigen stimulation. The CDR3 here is CASSSLRFNQPQHF. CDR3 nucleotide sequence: TGTGCCAGCAGCTCTCTTCGCTTCAATCAGCCCCAGCATTTT.